This TCR beta chain was sequenced for a study of blood T cell repertoires in COVID-19. The germline V gene has CDR1 LNHDA and CDR2 SQIVND (reference sequence). V was pared by 4 bases and J by 1 base, with 16 bases between. CDR3 size: 16 residues. Generated by immunoSEQ multiplex PCR, the TCRdb table keeps only in-frame clones and is missing some. This sample carries about 250,000 clones, roughly 90% of them seen once, and the ten largest clones take 0.75% to 0.9%. The material sequenced was peripheral blood. The chain combines TRBV19 with TRBJ2-5, with D possibly TRBD2 on 6 matching bases. The origin of this receptor is a man aged 30-40 years with acute or convalescent COVID-19. CDR3 in DNA: TGTGCCAGTAGTACCCTTACGGGAGCGATCCAAGAGACCCAGTACTTC. It translates to CASSTLTGAIQETQYF.